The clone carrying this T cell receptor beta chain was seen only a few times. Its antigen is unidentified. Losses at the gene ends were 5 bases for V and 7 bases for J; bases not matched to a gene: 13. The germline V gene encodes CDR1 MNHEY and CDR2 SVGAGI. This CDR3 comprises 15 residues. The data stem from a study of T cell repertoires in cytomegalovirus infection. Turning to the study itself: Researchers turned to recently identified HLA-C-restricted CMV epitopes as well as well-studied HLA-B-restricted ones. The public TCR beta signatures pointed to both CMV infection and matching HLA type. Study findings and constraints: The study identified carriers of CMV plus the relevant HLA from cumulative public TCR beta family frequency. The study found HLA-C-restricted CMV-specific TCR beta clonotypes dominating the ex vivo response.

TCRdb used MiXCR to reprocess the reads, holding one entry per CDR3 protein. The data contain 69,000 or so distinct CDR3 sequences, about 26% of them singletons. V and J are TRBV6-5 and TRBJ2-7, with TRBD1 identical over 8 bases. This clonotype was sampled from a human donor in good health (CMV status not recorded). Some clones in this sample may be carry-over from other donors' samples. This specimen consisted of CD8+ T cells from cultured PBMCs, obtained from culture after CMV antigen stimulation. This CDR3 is CASSKPGQGLGEQYF. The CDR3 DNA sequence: TGTGCCAGCAGTAAACCCGGACAGGGCCTAGGGGAGCAGTACTTC.